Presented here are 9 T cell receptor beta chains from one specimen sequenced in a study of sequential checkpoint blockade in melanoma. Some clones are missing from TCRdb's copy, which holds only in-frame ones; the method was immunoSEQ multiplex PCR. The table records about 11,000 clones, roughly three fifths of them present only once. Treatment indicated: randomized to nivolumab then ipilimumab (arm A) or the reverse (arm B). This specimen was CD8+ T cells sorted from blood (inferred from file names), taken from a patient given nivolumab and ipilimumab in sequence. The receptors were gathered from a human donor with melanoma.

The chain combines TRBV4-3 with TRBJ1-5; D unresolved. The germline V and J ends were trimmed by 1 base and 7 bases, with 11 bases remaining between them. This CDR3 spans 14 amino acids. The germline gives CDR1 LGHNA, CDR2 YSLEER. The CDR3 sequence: CASSQGSGEQPQHF. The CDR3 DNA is TGCGCCAGCAGCCAAGGTTCCGGGGAACAGCCCCAGCATTTT.

The CDR3 here is CSVEDDGGASGYTF. CDR3 nucleotide sequence: TGCAGCGTTGAAGATGATGGAGGGGCAAGTGGCTACACCTTC. V gene TRBV29-1 combines with J gene TRBJ1-2; D is possibly TRBD1 (5 bases). Trimming took 0 bases from V and 7 from J, leaving 15 bases between them. The CDR3 sequence is 14 residues long. Germline V CDR1 and CDR2: SQVTM, ANQGSEA. Based on the CDR3 plus reference TRBV29-1 and TRBJ1-2, the full variable domain is SAVISQKPSRDICQRGTSLTIQCQVDSQVTMMFWYRQQPGQSLTLIATANQGSEATYESGFVIDKFPISRPNLTFSTLTVSNMSPEDSSIYLCSVEDDGGASGYTFGSGTRLTVV.

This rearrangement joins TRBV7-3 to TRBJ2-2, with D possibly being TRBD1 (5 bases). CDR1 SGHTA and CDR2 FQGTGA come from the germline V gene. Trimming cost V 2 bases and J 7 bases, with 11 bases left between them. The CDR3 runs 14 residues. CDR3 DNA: TGTGCCAGCAGCTTACGTAGGGGCGACGGGGAGCTGTTTTTT. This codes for CASSLRRGDGELFF.

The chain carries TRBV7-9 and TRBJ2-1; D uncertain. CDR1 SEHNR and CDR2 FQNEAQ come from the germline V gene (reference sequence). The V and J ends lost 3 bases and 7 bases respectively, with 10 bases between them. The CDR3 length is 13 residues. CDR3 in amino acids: CASSFSPQNEQFF. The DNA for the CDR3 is TGTGCCAGCAGCTTTAGCCCCCAAAATGAGCAGTTCTTC.

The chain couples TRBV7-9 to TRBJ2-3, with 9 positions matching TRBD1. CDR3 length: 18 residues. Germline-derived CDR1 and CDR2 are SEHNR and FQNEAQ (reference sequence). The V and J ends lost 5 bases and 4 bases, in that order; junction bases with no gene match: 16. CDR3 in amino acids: CASSPLQGQGERADTQYF. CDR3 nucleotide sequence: TGTGCCAGCAGCCCCCTCCAGGGACAGGGAGAGAGGGCAGATACGCAGTATTTT.

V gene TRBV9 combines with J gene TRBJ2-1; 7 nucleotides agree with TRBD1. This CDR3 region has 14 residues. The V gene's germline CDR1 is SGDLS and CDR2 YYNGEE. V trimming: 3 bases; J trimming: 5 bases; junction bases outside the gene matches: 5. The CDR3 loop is CASSATGRDNEQFF. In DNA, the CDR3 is TGTGCCAGCAGCGCGACAGGGCGGGACAATGAGCAGTTCTTC.

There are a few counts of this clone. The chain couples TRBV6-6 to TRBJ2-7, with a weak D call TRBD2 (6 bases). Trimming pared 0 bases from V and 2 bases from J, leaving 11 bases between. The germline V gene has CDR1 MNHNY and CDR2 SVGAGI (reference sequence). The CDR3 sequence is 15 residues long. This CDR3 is CASSYSSGETYEQYF. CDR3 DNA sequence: TGTGCCAGCAGTTACTCGTCGGGAGAGACCTACGAGCAGTACTTC.

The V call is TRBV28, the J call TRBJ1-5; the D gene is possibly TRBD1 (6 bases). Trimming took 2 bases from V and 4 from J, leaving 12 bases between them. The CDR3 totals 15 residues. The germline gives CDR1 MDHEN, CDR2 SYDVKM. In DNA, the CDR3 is TGTGCCAGCAGTTTAGTCCAGGGGCGTAATCAGCCCCAGCATTTT. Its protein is CASSLVQGRNQPQHF.

CDR3 sequence: CASTGGPYTEAFF. As DNA, the CDR3 is TGTGCCAGCACAGGGGGGCCCTACACTGAAGCTTTCTTT. The chain recombines TRBV6-6 with TRBJ1-1; TRBD1 agrees at 7 bases. V lost 7 bases and J lost 3; bases outside the gene matches: 5. From germline, CDR1 is MNHNY and CDR2 SVGAGI (reference sequence). This CDR3 is 13 amino acids long.